One and the same sample provided the 24 T cell receptor beta chains below, sequenced in a study of T cells in women clearing cervical HPV infection. The method was immunoSEQ multiplex PCR; TCRdb's version includes in-frame clones alone and lacks a portion of them. This listing includes some 30,000 clones. The specimen was blood buffy coat. The receptor set was obtained from a woman between 18 and 75 years old with a cervical HPV16 infection that either progressed to CIN3+ or cleared (not recorded which).

On this clone: The CDR3 extends 3 residues past the end of the read, so its final part is completed from the germline J gene. The chain recombines TRBV5-1 with TRBJ2-5; TRBD2 agrees at 8 bases. V lost 6 bases and J lost 5; bases outside the gene matches: 6. CDR3 length: 13 residues. From germline, CDR1 is SGHRS and CDR2 YFSETQ. Incomplete CDR3 DNA: TGCGCCAGCAACGGGGGGGCACGGGAGACC. As protein: CASNGGARET. The whole CDR3 is CASNGGARETQYF.

Regarding this clone: The DNA ends 3 residues before the CDR3 does, and the rest of the CDR3 is filled in from the germline J gene. The chain uses TRBV2 and TRBJ1-5, with D possibly being TRBD1 (6 bases). Germline CDR1 and CDR2: SNHLY and FYNNEI. V was clipped by 1 base and J by 7 bases, with 14 bases between them. This CDR3 is built from 15 residues. CDR3 sequence reads: CASSEVGGPGQPQHF. The sequenced CDR3 bases are TGTGCCAGCAGTGAAGTTGGGGGCCCAGGACAGCCC. The entire variable domain, with the rest obtained from reference TRBV2 and TRBJ1-5, is as follows: EPEVTQTPSHQVTQMGQEVILRCVPISNHLYFYWYRQILGQKVEFLVSFYNNEISEKSEIFDDQFSVERPDGSNFTLKIRSTKLEDSAMYFCASSEVGGPGQPQHFGDGTRLSIL.

The CDR3 bases that were read are TGCGCCAGCAAAATGACCGGGACAGGGGACACTGAA. This codes for CASKMTGTGDTE. The whole CDR3 sequence reads CASKMTGTGDTEAFF. The V and J genes are TRBV5-1 and TRBJ1-1; TRBD1 matches 10 bases. The read terminates 3 residues before the CDR3 end, so the remaining end is supplied by the germline J gene. The CDR3 loop spans 15 amino acids. Germline V gives CDR1 SGHRS, CDR2 YFSETQ. With V trimmed by 6 bases and J by 3 bases, 8 bases remained unmatched.

On this clone: The read ends 3 residues shy of where the CDR3 ends; the end is completed using the germline J gene. The V gene is TRBV7-2, the J gene TRBJ2-1, with 9 bases matching TRBD2. The J segment lost 5 bases and the V segment lost 7 bases, leaving 6 bases of the junction unmatched. The CDR3 is 14 amino acids. CDR1 is SGHTA and CDR2 is FQGNSA in the germline V gene. This CDR3 reads CASTVAGVHNEQFF. Partial CDR3 DNA: TGTGCCAGCACTGTAGCGGGAGTACACAATGAG.

Comment on this clone: The CDR3 is cut off 3 residues early in the read; its end comes from the germline J gene. The V gene is TRBV20-1, the J gene TRBJ2-1, with a weak D call TRBD2 (6 bases). Trimming took off 0 bases at V and 1 base at J, with 10 bases between the two ends. This CDR3 contains 15 residues. Germline V gene sequence: CDR1 DFQATT, CDR2 SNEGSKA (reference sequence). The CDR3 spells CSARDLGTSYNEQFF. The part of the CDR3 DNA that was read is TGCAGTGCTAGAGATCTGGGGACTTCCTACAATGAG.

With regard to this clone: The read terminates 3 residues before the CDR3 end, so the remaining end is supplied by the germline J gene. The chain uses TRBV20-1 and TRBJ2-1; TRBD2 matches 8 bases. Germline CDR1 DFQATT, CDR2 SNEGSKA (reference sequence). This CDR3 is 16 amino acids long. J gave up 7 bases and V 2 bases, and 13 bases lay outside the gene matches. The CDR3: CSARPIGPGRGNEQFF. The sequenced CDR3 bases are TGCAGTGCTAGACCCATTGGGCCCGGGAGGGGTAATGAG.

A note on this clone: The CDR3 end lies 3 residues beyond the end of the read and is filled in from the germline J gene. The gene calls are TRBV2 and TRBJ2-7, with TRBD2 matching 9 bases. Losses at the gene ends were 5 bases for V and 1 base for J; bases not matched to a gene: 12. This CDR3 contains 17 residues. The germline gives CDR1 SNHLY, CDR2 FYNNEI. The CDR3 protein is CASSPRGGLAASYEQYF. Incomplete CDR3 DNA: TGTGCCAGCAGTCCCCGAGGGGGACTAGCAGCTTCCTACGAG.

On this clone: The read is 3 residues too short to cover the CDR3 end, so that end is filled in from the germline J gene. The chain joins TRBV7-2 to TRBJ2-1; weak D call: TRBD2 (5 bases). Trimming pared 5 bases from V and 7 bases from J, leaving 18 bases between. The CDR3 sequence is 15 residues long. Germline V gene lookup returns CDR1 SGHTA and CDR2 FQGNSA. The CDR3 sequence is CASSPGNYRRNEQFF. The CDR3 bases that were read are TGTGCCAGCAGCCCCGGCAACTACCGGAGGAATGAG.

About this clone itself: The CDR3 extends 3 residues past the end of the read, so its final part is completed from the germline J gene. The chain has TRBV6-1 and TRBJ1-6, with TRBD1 matching over 9 bases. The CDR3 is made up of 14 amino acids. With V trimmed by 4 bases and J by 7 bases, 2 bases remained unmatched. Germline V lookup: CDR1 MNHNS, CDR2 SASEGT. CDR3 DNA (partial): TGTGCCAGCAGTGGACAGGGGGGAAATTCACCC. Amino acid sequence: CASSGQGGNSP. The entire CDR3 reads CASSGQGGNSPLHF.

A word on this clone: The sequenced fragment ends 3 residues before the CDR3 boundary, so the rest is inferred from the germline J gene. The chain has TRBV19 and TRBJ1-1; D unresolved. The germline V and J ends were trimmed by 1 base and 6 bases, with 12 bases remaining between them. Germline-derived CDR1 and CDR2 are LNHDA and SQIVND (reference sequence). CDR3 length: 14 amino acids. CDR3 region: CASSIVGRNAEAFF. Partial CDR3 DNA: TGTGCCAGTAGTATAGTTGGGCGTAACGCTGAA. The full variable domain, its missing parts supplied by reference TRBV19 and TRBJ1-1, is DGGITQSPKYLFRKEGQNVTLSCEQNLNHDAMYWYRQDPGQGLRLIYYSQIVNDFQKGDIAEGYSVSREKKESFPLTVTSAQKNPTAFYLCASSIVGRNAEAFFGQGTRLTVV.

As concerns this clone: The read falls 3 residues short of the CDR3 end, and the missing part is taken from the germline J gene. V is TRBV6-1 and J is TRBJ2-1, with 7 nucleotides matching TRBD2. This CDR3 has 17 amino acids. Trimming removed 1 base from V and 4 bases from J; junction bases left unmatched: 10. Germline loops: CDR1 MNHNS, CDR2 SASEGT. CDR3 in amino acids: CASSEVFGLAAYNEQFF. CDR3 bases read: TGTGCCAGCAGTGAAGTTTTCGGGCTAGCGGCATACAATGAG.

Comment on this clone: The read is 3 residues too short to cover the CDR3 end, so that end is filled in from the germline J gene. The rearrangement joins TRBV7-9 to TRBJ2-7; D is possibly TRBD1 (6 bases). CDR1 is SEHNR, CDR2 FQNEAQ, per germline (reference sequence). The V and J ends lost 7 bases and 2 bases respectively, with 18 bases between them. This CDR3 spans 15 amino acids. The part of the CDR3 DNA that was read is TGTGCCAGCACCAACCCTGGGGGCTATCCCTACGAG. This translates into CASTNPGGYPYE. The whole CDR3 reads CASTNPGGYPYEQYF.

In the case of this clone: The read gets to within 3 residues of the CDR3 end, and the germline J gene fills in the rest. The chain is built from TRBV20-1 and TRBJ2-7, with 10 bases aligning to TRBD2. V dropped 3 bases and J dropped 1; count of bases not matched to a gene: 6. The CDR3 loop spans 15 amino acids. CDR1 DFQATT and CDR2 SNEGSKA come from the germline V gene (reference sequence). The CDR3 protein is CSASYSGRLSYEQYF. Incomplete CDR3 DNA: TGCAGTGCTAGTTATAGCGGGAGGCTATCCTACGAG.

CDR3 DNA, as far as it was read: TGTGCCAGCAGCAGTCAACAGGGTAGGTCCTACGAG. Translation gives CASSSQQGRSYE. The whole CDR3 protein is CASSSQQGRSYEQYF. The chain combines TRBV28 with TRBJ2-7, with D maybe TRBD1 (6 bases). With the read ending 3 residues before the CDR3 end, the germline J gene is used to fill in that end. The germline V gene has CDR1 MDHEN and CDR2 SYDVKM. The CDR3 totals 15 residues. V shed 6 bases and J shed 1 base, with 16 bases lying between them.

As concerns this clone: The read ends 3 residues before the CDR3 terminus; that terminus is restored from the germline J gene. The chain uses TRBV29-1 and TRBJ2-2, with a weak D call TRBD1 (5 bases). From germline, CDR1 is SQVTM and CDR2 ANQGSEA. The CDR3 contains 14 residues. The covered CDR3 bases are TGCAGCGTCCCGGTTGGGGCAACTAATGAAAAG. Its translation: CSVPVGATNEK. The complete CDR3 reads CSVPVGATNEKLFF.

With respect to this clone: The read gets to within 3 residues of the CDR3 end, and the germline J gene fills in the rest. This rearrangement joins TRBV7-9 to TRBJ1-2; 8 bases match TRBD1. The CDR3 spans 14 residues. Per the germline V gene, CDR1 is SEHNR and CDR2 is FQNEAQ (reference sequence). CDR3 in amino acids: CASSLTGEGYDYTF. Incomplete CDR3 DNA: TGTGCCAGCAGCTTGACAGGGGAGGGCTACGAC.

As for this clone: Coverage ceases 3 residues before the CDR3 finishes, and the germline J gene fills in the end. This chain links TRBV6-2 or TRBV6-3 with TRBJ2-1, with unresolved D. The CDR3 is 14 amino acids. Trimming cost V 2 bases and J 8 bases, with 13 bases left between them. Germline V gene lookup returns CDR1 MNHEY and CDR2 SVGEGT. The covered CDR3 bases are TGTGCCAGCAGTTACCCGCGTATTCCCGATGAG. Its protein is CASSYPRIPDE. The full-length CDR3 reads as CASSYPRIPDEQFF.

Regarding this clone: The read ends 3 residues early relative to the CDR3; the germline J gene fills the gap. The V call is TRBV28, the J call TRBJ2-3, with 7 bases identical to TRBD1. The V gene's germline CDR1 is MDHEN and CDR2 SYDVKM. The CDR3 has 15 residues. V lost 7 bases and J lost 2; bases outside the gene matches: 9. CDR3 DNA (partial): TGTGCCAGCACCCCCAGGGGGTCCTACACAGATACG. This codes for CASTPRGSYTDT. From start to end, the CDR3 is CASTPRGSYTDTQYF.

On this clone itself: The read stops 3 residues short of the end of the CDR3; the missing end is completed from the germline J gene. This chain connects TRBV20-1 to TRBJ1-4, with 9 bases that match TRBD1. The CDR3 has 15 residues. Germline CDR1 reads DFQATT; CDR2 reads SNEGSKA (reference sequence). V trimming: 1 base; J trimming: 4 bases; junction bases outside the gene matches: 4. The chain's CDR3 is CSARVGQGHNEKLFF. The sequenced CDR3 bases are TGCAGTGCTAGAGTGGGACAGGGACATAATGAAAAA.

As regards this clone: The read ends 3 residues early relative to the CDR3; the germline J gene fills the gap. The chain joins TRBV4-2 to TRBJ2-7; maybe TRBD1 (5 bases). Germline values: CDR1 LGHNA, CDR2 YNFKEQ. Between the trimmed V and J ends, which lost 0 bases and 4 bases, there was a span of 25 bases. There are 19 residues in the CDR3. The sequenced CDR3 bases are TGTGCCAGCAGCCAAGAGTATACGGACAAAACTTCTGGTTTTTACGAG. It is translated as CASSQEYTDKTSGFYE. From start to end, the CDR3 is CASSQEYTDKTSGFYEQYF.

As for this clone: The read stops 3 residues short of the end of the CDR3; the missing end is completed from the germline J gene. V usage is TRBV14 and J usage is TRBJ2-1; D is possibly TRBD1 (5 bases). CDR3 length: 15 amino acids. The V gene lost 4 bases and the J gene lost 3 bases, with 13 bases spanning the gap. Germline CDR1 reads SGHDN; CDR2 reads FVKESK. The sequenced CDR3 bases are TGTGCCAGCAGCCCTAGGGGTCCTCACTACAATGAG. This translates into CASSPRGPHYNE. The entire CDR3 protein is CASSPRGPHYNEQFF. The full variable domain, rest sourced from reference TRBV14 and TRBJ2-1, is EAGVTQFPSHSVIEKGQTVTLRCDPISGHDNLYWYRRVMGKEIKFLLHFVKESKQDESGMPNNRFLAERTGGTYSTLKVQPAELEDSGVYFCASSPRGPHYNEQFFGPGTRLTVL.

In regard to this clone: The read ends 3 residues shy of where the CDR3 ends; the end is completed using the germline J gene. The chain combines TRBV5-1 with TRBJ2-3; 12 positions match TRBD2. In germline, CDR1 is SGHRS, CDR2 YFSETQ. The V and J ends lost 0 bases and 5 bases, in that order; junction bases with no gene match: 7. CDR3 length: 17 amino acids. CDR3 DNA (partial): TGCGCCAGCAGCTTGGGATCTAGCGGGAGGGCCTTAGATACG. This gives the protein CASSLGSSGRALDT. The entire CDR3 reads CASSLGSSGRALDTQYF.

Comment on this clone: The read ends 3 residues before the CDR3 terminus; that terminus is restored from the germline J gene. This chain connects TRBV19 to TRBJ2-3; 10 positions match TRBD1. The CDR3 is 15 amino acids. Germline CDR1 reads LNHDA; CDR2 reads SQIVND (reference sequence). CDR3 DNA (partial): TGTGCCAGTAGTGCCCGGACAGGGGGATATCAGCCG. This gives the protein CASSARTGGYQP. The whole CDR3 sequence reads CASSARTGGYQPQYF.

Points on this clone: Read sequence stops 3 residues before the CDR3 end, and the germline J gene provides the missing end. The chain employs TRBV18 and TRBJ2-7, with no clear D. Germline V gene sequence: CDR1 KGHSH, CDR2 LQKENI. Between the trimmed V and J ends, which lost 5 bases and 0 bases, there was a span of 11 bases. The CDR3 totals 14 residues. CDR3 amino acids: CASSTAAVSYEQYF. The sequenced part of the CDR3 DNA is TGTGCCAGCTCAACCGCCGCGGTCTCCTACGAG.